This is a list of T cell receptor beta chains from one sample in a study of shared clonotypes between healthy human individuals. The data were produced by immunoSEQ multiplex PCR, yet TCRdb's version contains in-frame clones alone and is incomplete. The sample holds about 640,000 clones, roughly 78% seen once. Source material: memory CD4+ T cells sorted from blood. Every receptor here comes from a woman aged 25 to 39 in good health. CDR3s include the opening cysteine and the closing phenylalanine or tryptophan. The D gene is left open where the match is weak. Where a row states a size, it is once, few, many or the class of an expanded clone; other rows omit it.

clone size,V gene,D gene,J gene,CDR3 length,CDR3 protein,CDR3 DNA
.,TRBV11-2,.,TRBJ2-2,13,CASSLDWIGELFF,TGTGCCAGCAGCTTAGATTGGATCGGGGAGCTGTTTTTT
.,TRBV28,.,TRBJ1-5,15,CASSSPTGKYEPQHF,TGTGCCAGCAGTTCCCCCACAGGGAAGTACGAGCCCCAGCATTTT
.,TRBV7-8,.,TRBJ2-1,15,CASSLEEGAYNEQFF,TGTGCCAGCAGCTTAGAGGAGGGCGCCTACAATGAGCAGTTCTTC
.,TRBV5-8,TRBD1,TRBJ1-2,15,CASSLVGGADYGYTF,TGTGCCAGCAGCTTGGTAGGGGGCGCTGACTATGGCTACACCTTC
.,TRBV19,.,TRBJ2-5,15,CASSSAQGDRETQYF,TGTGCCAGTAGTAGCGCCCAAGGGGATCGGGAGACCCAGTACTTC
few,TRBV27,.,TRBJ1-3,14,CASSSAGSGNTIYF,TGTGCCAGCAGTTCCGCGGGCTCTGGAAACACCATATATTTT
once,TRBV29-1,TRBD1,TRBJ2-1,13,CSVRGGTYNEQFF,TGCAGCGTTAGAGGGGGCACCTACAATGAGCAGTTCTTC
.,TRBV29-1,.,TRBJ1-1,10,CSVVNTEAFF,TGCAGCGTTGTTAACACTGAAGCTTTCTTT
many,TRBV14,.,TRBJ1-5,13,CASSQARDQPQHF,TGTGCCAGCAGCCAGGCCCGGGATCAGCCCCAGCATTTT
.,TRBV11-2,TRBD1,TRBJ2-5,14,CASSPSLGGQAQYF,TGTGCCAGCAGCCCTTCCCTTGGGGGACAGGCCCAGTACTTC
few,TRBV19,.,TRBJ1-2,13,CASSTPGEYGYTF,TGTGCCAGTAGTACCCCGGGCGAGTATGGCTACACCTTC
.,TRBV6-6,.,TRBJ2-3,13,CASSYYSTDTQYF,TGTGCCAGCAGTTACTACAGCACAGATACGCAGTATTTT
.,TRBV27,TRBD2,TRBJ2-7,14,CASSRTSGTYEQYF,TGTGCCAGCAGTCGGACTAGCGGGACCTACGAGCAGTACTTC
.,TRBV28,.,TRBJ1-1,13,CASNQTPVRRAFF,TGTGCCAGCAATCAGACCCCAGTGAGACGAGCTTTCTTT
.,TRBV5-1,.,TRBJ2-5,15,CASSWGATDQETQYF,TGCGCCAGCAGCTGGGGCGCGACAGACCAAGAGACCCAGTACTTC
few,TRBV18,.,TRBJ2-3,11,CASSPQDTQYF,TGTGCCAGCTCACCACAAGATACGCAGTATTTT
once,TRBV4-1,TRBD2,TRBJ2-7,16,CASSQLASGSFYEQYF,TGCGCCAGCAGCCAACTTGCTAGCGGGAGTTTCTACGAGCAGTACTTC
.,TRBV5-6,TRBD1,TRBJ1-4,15,CASSWGQGAGEKLFF,TGTGCCAGCAGCTGGGGACAGGGGGCAGGTGAAAAACTGTTTTTT
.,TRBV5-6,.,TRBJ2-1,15,CASSVFGTEYNEQFF,TGTGCCAGCAGCGTGTTTGGGACTGAGTACAATGAGCAGTTCTTC
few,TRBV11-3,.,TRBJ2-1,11,CASSSGNEQFF,TGTGCCAGCAGCTCAGGTAATGAGCAGTTCTTC
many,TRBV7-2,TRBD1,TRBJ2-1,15,CASSWDRGSYNEQFF,TGTGCCAGCAGCTGGGACAGGGGCTCCTACAATGAGCAGTTCTTC
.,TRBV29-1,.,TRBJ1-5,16,CSARGGDYGGNQPQHF,TGCAGCGCCCGGGGGGGGGATTATGGAGGCAATCAGCCCCAGCATTTT
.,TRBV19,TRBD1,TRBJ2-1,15,CASSIGGQGAISQFF,TGTGCCAGTAGTATCGGTGGGCAGGGGGCAATATCTCAGTTCTTC
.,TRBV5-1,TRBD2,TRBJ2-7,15,CASSSLAGGPYEQYF,TGCGCCAGCAGCTCACTAGCGGGAGGGCCCTACGAGCAGTACTTC
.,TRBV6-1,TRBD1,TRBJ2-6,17,CASSEGPGGAGANVLTF,TGTGCCAGCAGTGAAGGCCCAGGGGGCGCTGGGGCCAACGTCCTGACTTTC
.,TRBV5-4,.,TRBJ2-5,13,CASSSSGVETQYF,TGTGCCAGCAGCTCGTCAGGGGTAGAGACCCAGTACTTC
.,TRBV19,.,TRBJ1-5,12,CASSIGLRPQHF,TGTGCCAGTAGTATTGGGCTGCGGCCCCAGCATTTT
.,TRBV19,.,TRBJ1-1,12,CASSIAGGLDFF,TGTGCCAGTAGTATAGCCGGAGGGCTTGATTTCTTT
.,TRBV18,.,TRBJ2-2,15,CASSPGHLNTGELFF,TGTGCCAGCTCACCAGGACATCTGAACACCGGGGAGCTGTTTTTT
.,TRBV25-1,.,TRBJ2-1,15,CASSENRGGYNEQFF,TGTGCCAGCAGTGAAAACAGGGGGGGATACAATGAGCAGTTCTTC
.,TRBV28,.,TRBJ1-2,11,CASSHAYGYTF,TGTGCCAGCAGCCACGCTTATGGCTACACCTTC
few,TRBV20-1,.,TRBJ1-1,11,CSGLLNTEAFF,TGCAGTGGGCTCCTGAACACTGAAGCTTTCTTT
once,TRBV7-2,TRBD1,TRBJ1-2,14,CASSSGQGSYGYTF,TGTGCCAGCAGCTCGGGACAGGGTAGTTATGGCTACACCTTC
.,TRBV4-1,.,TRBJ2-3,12,CASSQALDTQYF,TGCGCCAGCAGCCAAGCCCTCGATACGCAGTATTTT
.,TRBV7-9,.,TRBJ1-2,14,CASSTTGSNYGYTF,TGTGCCAGCAGCACGACAGGATCCAACTATGGCTACACCTTC
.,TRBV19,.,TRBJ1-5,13,CASSSGFYQPQHF,TGTGCCAGTAGTTCAGGGTTTTATCAGCCCCAGCATTTT
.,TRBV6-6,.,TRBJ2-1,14,CASSYFRTSNEQFF,TGTGCCAGCAGTTACTTTCGCACTAGCAATGAGCAGTTCTTC
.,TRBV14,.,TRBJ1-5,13,CASSRQEDQPQHF,TGTGCCAGCAGCCGACAGGAAGATCAGCCCCAGCATTTT
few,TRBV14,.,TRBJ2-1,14,CASSRVARNNEQFF,TGTGCCAGCAGCCGGGTGGCTAGAAACAATGAGCAGTTCTTC
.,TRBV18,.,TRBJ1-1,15,CASSPRKGQNTEAFF,TGTGCCAGCTCACCACGGAAAGGCCAGAACACTGAAGCTTTCTTT
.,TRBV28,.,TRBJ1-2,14,CASSLWGQAGGYTF,TGTGCCAGCAGTTTATGGGGGCAGGCTGGCGGCTACACCTTC
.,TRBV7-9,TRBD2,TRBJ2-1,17,CASSQKIGTSGSDEQFF,TGTGCCAGCAGCCAAAAAATCGGGACTAGCGGGTCGGATGAGCAGTTCTTC
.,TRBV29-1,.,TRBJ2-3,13,CSVGLTGTDTQYF,TGCAGCGTGGGACTGACAGGGACAGATACGCAGTATTTT
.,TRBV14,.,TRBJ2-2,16,CASSQDFGVSTGELFF,TGTGCCAGCAGCCAAGATTTCGGGGTGAGCACCGGGGAGCTGTTTTTT
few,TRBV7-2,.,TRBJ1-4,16,CASSYVAGQGHEKLFF,TGTGCCAGCAGCTACGTGGCTGGGCAGGGGCATGAAAAACTGTTTTTT
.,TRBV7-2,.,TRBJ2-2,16,CASSLVKGANTGELFF,TGTGCCAGCAGCTTAGTGAAGGGGGCGAACACCGGGGAGCTGTTTTTT
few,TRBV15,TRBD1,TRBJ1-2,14,CATTGGRDNYGYTF,TGTGCCACCACAGGGGGCAGGGATAACTATGGCTACACCTTC
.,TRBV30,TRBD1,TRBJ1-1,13,CAWGEGANTEAFF,TGTGCCTGGGGGGAGGGGGCAAACACTGAAGCTTTCTTT
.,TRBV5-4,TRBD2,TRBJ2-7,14,CASSRGLAGGEQYF,TGTGCCAGCAGCCGGGGACTAGCGGGAGGCGAGCAGTACTTC
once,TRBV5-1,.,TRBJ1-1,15,CASSGRALKDTEAFF,TGCGCCAGCAGCGGCAGGGCCTTGAAAGACACTGAAGCTTTCTTT
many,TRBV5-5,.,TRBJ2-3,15,CASSLISIGTDTQYF,TGTGCCAGCAGCTTGATTTCTATTGGCACAGATACGCAGTATTTT
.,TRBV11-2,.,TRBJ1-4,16,CASRLVSGSSGEKLFF,TGTGCCAGCAGGCTGGTTAGCGGGTCCTCGGGGGAAAAACTGTTTTTT
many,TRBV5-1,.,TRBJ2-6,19,CASSSYPARADSGANVLTF,TGCGCCAGCAGCAGCTACCCTGCCCGGGCCGACTCTGGGGCCAACGTCCTGACTTTC
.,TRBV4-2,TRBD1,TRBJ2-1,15,CASTLVQDRGNEQFF,TGTGCCAGCACCCTGGTTCAGGACAGGGGCAATGAGCAGTTCTTC
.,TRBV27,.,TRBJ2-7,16,CASSPTGDLSMYEQYF,TGTGCCAGCAGTCCCACGGGGGACCTTAGTATGTACGAGCAGTACTTC
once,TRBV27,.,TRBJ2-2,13,CASYGINTGELFF,TGTGCCAGCTACGGGATAAACACCGGGGAGCTGTTTTTT
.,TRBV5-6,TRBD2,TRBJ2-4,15,CASSSLRGGANIQYF,TGTGCCAGCAGCTCCCTACGGGGAGGGGCAAACATTCAGTACTTC
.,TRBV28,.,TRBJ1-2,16,CASSPDPFRGAKGYTF,TGTGCCAGCAGTCCTGACCCCTTTCGGGGGGCAAAGGGCTACACCTTC
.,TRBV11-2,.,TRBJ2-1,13,CASSRLANNEQFF,TGTGCCAGCAGCCGTCTGGCTAACAATGAGCAGTTCTTC